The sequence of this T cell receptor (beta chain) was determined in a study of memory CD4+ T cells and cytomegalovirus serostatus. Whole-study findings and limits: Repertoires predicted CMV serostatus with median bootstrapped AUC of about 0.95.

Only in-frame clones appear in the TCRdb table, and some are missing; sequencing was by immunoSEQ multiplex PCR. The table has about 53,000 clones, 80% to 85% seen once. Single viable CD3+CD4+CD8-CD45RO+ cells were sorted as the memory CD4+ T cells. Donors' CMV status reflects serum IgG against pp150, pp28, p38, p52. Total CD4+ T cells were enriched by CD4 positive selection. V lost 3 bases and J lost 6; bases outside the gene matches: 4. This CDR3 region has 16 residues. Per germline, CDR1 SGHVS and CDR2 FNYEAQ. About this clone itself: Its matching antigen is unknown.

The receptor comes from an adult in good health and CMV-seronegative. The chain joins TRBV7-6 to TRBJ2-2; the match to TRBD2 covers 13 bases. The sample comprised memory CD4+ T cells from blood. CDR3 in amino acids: CASSLGTSGTSGELFF. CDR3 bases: TGTGCCAGCAGCTTGGGGACTAGCGGGACCTCCGGGGAGCTGTTTTTT.